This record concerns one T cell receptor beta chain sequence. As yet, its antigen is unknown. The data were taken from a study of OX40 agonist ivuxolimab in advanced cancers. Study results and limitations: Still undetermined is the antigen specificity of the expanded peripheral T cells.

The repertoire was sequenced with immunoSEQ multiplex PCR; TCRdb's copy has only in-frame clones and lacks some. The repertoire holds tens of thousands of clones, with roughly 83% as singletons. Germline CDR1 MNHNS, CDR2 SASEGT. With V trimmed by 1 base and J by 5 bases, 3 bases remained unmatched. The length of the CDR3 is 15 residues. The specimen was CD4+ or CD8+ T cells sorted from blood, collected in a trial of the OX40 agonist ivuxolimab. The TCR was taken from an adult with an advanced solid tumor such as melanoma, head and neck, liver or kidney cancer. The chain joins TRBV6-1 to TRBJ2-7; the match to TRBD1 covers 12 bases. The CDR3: CASSEGDRGRHEQYF. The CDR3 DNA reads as TGTGCCAGCAGTGAAGGGGACAGGGGGCGGCACGAGCAGTACTTC.